This is a list of T cell receptor beta chains from one sample in a study of cytomegalovirus exposure and HLA in healthy donors. This table comes from immunoSEQ multiplex PCR, and its TCRdb copy is limited to in-frame clones, with some not included. This sample has 300,000 or so clones, with 80% to 90% found just once. The sample taken for sequencing was PBMCs. These receptors were taken from a woman between 35 and 50 years old in good health and CMV-seropositive. Both conserved end residues are part of each CDR3. Each record gives: CDR3 protein, V gene, CDR3 length, D gene, clone size. The D gene is left open where the match is weak. Only part of the rows carry a size: once, few, many, or a class if the clone is expanded.

CASSIGQGLNTEAFF,TRBV7-8,15,TRBD1,few
CASSATRDRGALSEQYF,TRBV6-4,17,TRBD1,NA
CASSDDRDSGEKLFF,TRBV11-1,15,TRBD1,NA
CASSFGAGGGGTDTQYF,TRBV5-4,17,TRBD2,NA
CASTPQALNEKLFF,TRBV28,14,NA,NA
CASSRQRTGSNKGNEKLFF,TRBV4-3,19,TRBD1,NA
CAWRTPREGFYEQYF,TRBV30,15,TRBD2,NA
CATIDTTRNQPQHF,TRBV19,14,NA,NA
CASSLGHPTSTDTQYF,TRBV11-3,16,NA,NA
CASSPTGTHQPQHF,TRBV7-6,14,TRBD1,NA
CASSLNPGQQNSPLHF,TRBV4-3,16,TRBD1,NA
CASSPPDRGAEAFF,TRBV5-4,14,TRBD1,NA
CASSLWRAENTEAFF,TRBV7-9,15,NA,NA
CASSPLGRANTGELFF,TRBV27,16,TRBD2,NA
CASSSLGTQYF,TRBV28,11,NA,NA
CAWSNSETGNTIYF,TRBV30,14,NA,NA
CASSVSGFGNQPQHF,TRBV9,15,NA,NA
CASSLADRNYGYTF,TRBV28,14,NA,NA
CASSEDTRAGYTF,TRBV2,13,NA,NA
CASSLVRYAGQYF,TRBV5-7,13,NA,NA
CATSRDGAGNTEAFF,TRBV15,15,NA,NA
CASSLGRGGSEQFF,TRBV27,14,TRBD2,few
CAWSRGRTNEKLFF,TRBV30,14,TRBD1,NA
CASSYAGRELGTDTQYF,TRBV7-2,17,NA,NA
CAWSRAAPYGYTF,TRBV30,13,NA,once
CASSSGGGPGQPQHF,TRBV7-2,15,TRBD1,NA
CASSTTSYEQYF,TRBV28,12,NA,NA
CAISQGRVHEQFF,TRBV10-3,13,NA,NA
CASSLGTGLGPQHF,TRBV27,14,NA,NA
CASRGANRYEQYF,TRBV19,13,NA,once
CASSLGLGEQYF,TRBV11-2,12,NA,NA
CASTKTRNEQFF,TRBV21-1,12,NA,NA
CASSLVVGEPLDEQFF,TRBV5-6,16,NA,NA
CATTQTGNTGELFF,TRBV13,14,NA,NA
CASSWGLAGTYEQYF,TRBV5-6,15,TRBD2,NA
CASTAQGYEQYF,TRBV6-6,12,NA,NA
CASSLGTGVNEKLFF,TRBV7-8,15,TRBD1,NA
CASSERTGLLNTEAFF,TRBV5-1,16,TRBD1,NA
CASSPLTGATYEQYF,TRBV18,15,TRBD1,NA
CASSIAGLYNEQFF,TRBV7-8,14,TRBD2,NA